The 8 T cell receptor beta chains listed next were all sequenced from one sample in a study of T cell responses to AZD1222 COVID-19 vaccine. The protocol was immunoSEQ multiplex PCR, while the TCRdb copy is restricted to in-frame clones and leaves out a portion. The table includes roughly 77,000 clones, roughly 88% detected once. The material sequenced was peripheral blood, taken on day 0 of MenACWY control vaccination. These receptors originate from an adult in good health.

The chain employs TRBV9 and TRBJ2-3, with D unresolved. The CDR3 totals 12 residues. Looked up from germline, CDR1 is SGDLS and CDR2 is YYNGEE. The ends were cut back, 0 bases at V and 4 bases at J, with 3 bases in the middle. CDR3 protein: CASSVEPDTQYF. The CDR3, as DNA: TGTGCCAGCAGCGTAGAGCCAGATACGCAGTATTTT.

This chain joins TRBV7-3 and TRBJ1-1, with no clear D. This CDR3 region has 13 residues. Germline V gives CDR1 SGHTA, CDR2 FQGTGA. With 4 bases removed from V and 0 bases from J, the gap between germline ends came to 6 bases. For the CDR3, the DNA is TGTGCCAGCAGCTCTCAGATGAACACTGAAGCTTTCTTT. This gives the protein CASSSQMNTEAFF.

The chain has TRBV12-3 or TRBV12-4 and TRBJ1-1; D not resolved. Trimming cost V 5 bases and J 0 bases, with 7 bases left between them. The CDR3 sequence is 13 residues long. CDR3 sequence: CASSAYMNTEAFF. The CDR3 DNA reads TGTGCCAGCAGTGCTTATATGAACACTGAAGCTTTCTTT.

This rearrangement joins TRBV9 to TRBJ1-3, with D unresolved. With 3 bases removed from V and 4 bases from J, the gap between germline ends came to 17 bases. The CDR3 spans 16 residues. Germline CDR1 and CDR2: SGDLS and YYNGEE. CDR3 protein: CASSASDLPLGNTIYF. The DNA of the CDR3 is TGTGCCAGCAGCGCCTCGGATCTTCCCCTGGGAAACACCATATATTTT. Variable domain in full (rest from reference TRBV9 and TRBJ1-3): DSGVTQTPKHLITATGQRVTLRCSPRSGDLSVYWYQQSLDQGLQFLIQYYNGEERAKGNILERFSAQQFPDLHSELNLSSLELGDSALYFCASSASDLPLGNTIYFGEGSWLTVV.

The rearrangement uses TRBV7-9 and TRBJ2-7; weak D call: TRBD1 (6 bases). CDR1 and CDR2 from the germline V gene are SEHNR and FQNEAQ (reference sequence). Trimming removed 1 base from V and 6 bases from J, with 10 bases in between. This CDR3 is 13 amino acids long. The CDR3 reads CASSLGSGVEQYF. In nucleotides, the CDR3 is TGTGCCAGCAGCTTAGGATCAGGGGTCGAGCAGTACTTC.

The chain couples TRBV9 to TRBJ2-5, with D perhaps matching TRBD1 (6 bases). Germline CDR1 and CDR2: SGDLS and YYNGEE. CDR3 length: 15 residues. Trimming pared 4 bases from V and 9 bases from J, leaving 22 bases between. The CDR3 loop reads CASSLRYRVPRPQYF. The CDR3 coding sequence is TGTGCCAGCAGCCTCCGTTACAGGGTGCCGAGACCCCAGTACTTC.

This chain links TRBV12-2 with TRBJ1-2. TRBV12-2 constitutes a pseudogene. This CDR3 spans 14 amino acids. As DNA, the CDR3 is TGTGCAAGTCTCCCTACGGACCGTAACTATGGCTACACCTTC. Protein sequence: CASLPTDRNYGYTF.

This chain uses TRBV28 with TRBJ1-2; possible D gene TRBD1, 5 bases. This CDR3 region has 13 residues. Trimming cost V 3 bases and J 4 bases, with 9 bases left between them. CDR1 is MDHEN and CDR2 is SYDVKM in the germline V gene. The DNA of the CDR3 is TGTGCCAGCAGTTTCGGGGGTAGCTATGGCTACACCTTC. It specifies CASSFGGSYGYTF.